Below are 17 T cell receptor beta chains sequenced from a single sample in a study of cytomegalovirus exposure and HLA in healthy donors. The PCR employed 60 Vbeta primers together with 13 Jbeta primers. The data were produced by immunoSEQ multiplex PCR, yet TCRdb's version contains in-frame clones alone and is incomplete. Among approximately 210,000 clones listed, roughly 77% were seen once. The material sequenced was PBMCs. The receptors were sampled from a male donor in good health and CMV-seropositive.

V is TRBV19 and J is TRBJ2-2; tentatively, D is TRBD2 (6 bases). V was pared by 7 bases and J by 6 bases, with 21 bases between. Looked up from germline, CDR1 is LNHDA and CDR2 is SQIVND (reference sequence). The CDR3 has 16 amino acids. As DNA, the CDR3 is TGTGCCAGTAATATTCCGGGCCTAGCTAGCGCCGGGGAGCTGTTTTTT. Its translation is CASNIPGLASAGELFF.

The V gene is TRBV7-2, the J gene TRBJ2-7; 8 positions match TRBD2. The CDR3 has 15 amino acids. In germline, CDR1 is SGHTA, CDR2 FQGNSA. Trimming removed 7 bases from V and 0 bases from J; junction bases left unmatched: 8. The chain's CDR3 is CASTKFSGSSYEQYF. CDR3 coding DNA: TGTGCCAGCACCAAATTCAGCGGGAGCTCCTACGAGCAGTACTTC.

The chain has TRBV6-5 and TRBJ2-7, with unresolved D. Trimming removed 0 bases at V and 2 bases at J, with 11 bases between. Per the germline V gene, CDR1 is MNHEY and CDR2 is SVGAGI. The length of the CDR3 is 15 residues. In DNA form, the CDR3 reads TGTGCCAGCAGTTACTCCCTAGGAAGTCCCTACGAGCAGTACTTC. Translation: CASSYSLGSPYEQYF.

The chain combines TRBV15 with TRBJ2-1; 7 positions agree with TRBD2. Unmatched junction bases numbered 12, after V lost 9 bases and J lost 10 bases. This CDR3 contains 13 residues. Germline V lookup: CDR1 LNHNV, CDR2 YYDKDF (reference sequence). This CDR3 reads CATAGVAAYEQFF. The CDR3 nucleotides read TGTGCCACTGCGGGGGTAGCGGCTTACGAGCAGTTCTTC.

V is TRBV4-1 and J is TRBJ2-5; D is unclear. The J call may be mistaken, given a closer DNA end match to TRBJ2-7. Germline CDR1 and CDR2: MGHRA and YSYEKL. The CDR3 totals 12 residues. CDR3 coding DNA: TGCGCCAGCAGCCAAGGGTCGCACGAGCAGTACTTC. Its translation: CASSQGSHEQYF.

CDR3 nucleotide sequence: TGTGCCAGCAGCCCGATCACTATGCGGAACGAGCAGTACTTC. Protein product: CASSPITMRNEQYF. This chain links TRBV7-9 with TRBJ2-7; no reliable D call. Germline loops: CDR1 SEHNR, CDR2 FQNEAQ (reference sequence). There are 14 residues in the CDR3. With 5 bases removed from V and 5 bases from J, the gap between germline ends came to 16 bases. Together with reference TRBV7-9 and TRBJ2-7, the CDR3 gives the full variable domain: DTGVSQNPRHKITKRGQNVTFRCDPISEHNRLYWYRQTLGQGPEFLTYFQNEAQLEKSRLLSDRFSAERPKGSFSTLEIQRTEQGDSAMYLCASSPITMRNEQYFGPGTRLTVT.

The chain links TRBV7-2 to TRBJ2-7; 8 nucleotides agree with TRBD2. CDR1 is SGHTA, CDR2 FQGNSA, per germline. After removal of 0 bases from V and 4 bases from J, the junction contained 2 bases not matched to a gene. The CDR3 length is 14 residues. In DNA form, the CDR3 reads TGTGCCAGCAGCTTAGCAGCGGGGGTTTACGAGCAGTACTTC. It encodes CASSLAAGVYEQYF.

This rearrangement joins TRBV5-4 to TRBJ2-5; maybe TRBD2 (7 bases). The CDR3 covers 14 residues. Between the trimmed V and J ends, which lost 1 base and 5 bases, there was a span of 12 bases. Germline CDR1 and CDR2: SGHNT and YYREEE (reference sequence). The CDR3 is CASSLRGAVETQYF. The CDR3 region has the DNA TGTGCCAGCAGCTTGCGGGGGGCGGTGGAGACCCAGTACTTC.

V usage is TRBV7-9 and J usage is TRBJ1-5; maybe TRBD1 (6 bases). V dropped 4 bases and J dropped 3 bases, with 10 bases sitting between them. The CDR3 sequence is 14 residues long. Germline V gene lookup returns CDR1 SEHNR and CDR2 FQNEAQ (reference sequence). The CDR3 region has the DNA TGTGCCAGCAGCTCCGGACAGCCCAATCAGCCCCAGCATTTT. It encodes CASSSGQPNQPQHF.

V usage is TRBV6-6 and J usage is TRBJ1-5, with TRBD1 as a possible D gene (6 bases). Deletions cut 6 bases from V and 0 bases from J, with 15 bases between. The CDR3 runs 16 residues. The V gene's germline CDR1 is MNHNY and CDR2 SVGAGI (reference sequence). Here the CDR3 reads CASSYLGTHSNQPQHF. DNA for the CDR3: TGTGCCAGCAGCTATCTAGGGACACATAGCAATCAGCCCCAGCATTTT.

The V and J genes are TRBV30 and TRBJ1-1; D not resolved. Germline CDR1 is GTSNPN and CDR2 is SVGIG (reference sequence). Trimming left V 4 bases short and J 1 base short, with 13 bases between. The CDR3 has 14 amino acids. This CDR3 reads CAWTSGYGNTEAFF. The CDR3 nucleotides are TGTGCCTGGACTAGTGGGTATGGGAACACTGAAGCTTTCTTT.

The V gene is TRBV9, the J gene TRBJ2-7, with a possible D match to TRBD2 (5 bases). Germline V gene lookup returns CDR1 SGDLS and CDR2 YYNGEE. CDR3 size: 11 residues. V shed 7 bases and J shed 7 bases, with 12 bases lying between them. This CDR3 is CASVKRYEQYF. The CDR3, as DNA: TGTGCCAGCGTGAAGCGGTATGAGCAGTACTTC.

This clone was detected a few times. The V gene is TRBV9, the J gene TRBJ2-3; TRBD2 matches 12 bases. Trimming at V came to 0 bases and at J to 3 bases, leaving 11 bases not matched to a gene. The CDR3 loop spans 19 amino acids. Germline V gene lookup returns CDR1 SGDLS and CDR2 YYNGEE. This CDR3 is CASSVGLAGVVRWTDTQYF. The DNA of the CDR3 is TGTGCCAGCAGCGTAGGACTAGCGGGAGTGGTGCGGTGGACAGATACGCAGTATTTT.

The CDR3 is CASCWGQSPGEQYF. For the CDR3, the DNA is TGCGCCAGCTGCTGGGGACAGTCCCCTGGGGAGCAGTACTTC. The V gene is TRBV5-1, the J gene TRBJ2-7; 7 positions agree with TRBD1. This CDR3 has 14 residues. Trimming at V came to 7 bases and at J to 7 bases, leaving 14 bases not matched to a gene. Germline loops: CDR1 SGHRS, CDR2 YFSETQ.

The CDR3 sequence is CASSQAEGSGETQYF. Written as DNA, the CDR3 is TGTGCCAGCAGCCAAGCGGAGGGAAGCGGAGAGACCCAGTACTTC. V and J are TRBV4-2 and TRBJ2-5; D may be TRBD2 (6 bases). In germline, CDR1 is LGHNA, CDR2 YNFKEQ. Trimming pared 1 base from V and 4 bases from J, leaving 13 bases between. CDR3 length equals 15 residues.

The genes are TRBV5-1 and TRBJ2-2; 9 bases align to TRBD2. Germline CDR1 SGHRS, CDR2 YFSETQ. Unmatched junction bases numbered 5, after V lost 4 bases and J lost 4 bases. The CDR3 consists of 15 residues. The CDR3: CASSDRTSATGELFF. The CDR3 DNA sequence: TGCGCCAGCAGCGATCGGACTAGCGCCACCGGGGAGCTGTTTTTT.

About this clone itself: Its ends do not fully match the called genes, so a read error is possible. The gene calls are TRBV6-5 and TRBJ2-1, with no clear D. From germline, CDR1 is MNHEY and CDR2 SVGAGI. The length of the CDR3 is 12 residues. This CDR3 is CASSRSFNEQFF. DNA for the CDR3: TGTGCCAGCAGCCGGTCCTTCAATGAGCAGTTCTTC.